Shown below are 8 T cell receptor beta chains from a single sample sequenced in a study of CD4 T cell repertoires in COVID-19. Only in-frame clones appear in the TCRdb table, and some are missing; sequencing was by immunoSEQ multiplex PCR. This sample has about 75,000 clones, with approximately 83% found just once. The specimen comprised CD4+ T cells from peripheral blood, sampled after recovery from COVID-19. The source is a human donor who had COVID-19.

In nucleotides, the CDR3 is TGTGCCAGCAGCTTCGGGCAGGCAAACACTGAAGCTTTCTTT. It yields the protein CASSFGQANTEAFF. The V call is TRBV13, the J call TRBJ1-1; D unresolved. Germline lookup yields CDR1 PRHDT and CDR2 FYEKMQ (reference sequence). V shed 3 bases and J shed 2 bases, with 10 bases lying between them. The CDR3 contains 14 residues.

V gene TRBV2 combines with J gene TRBJ1-1, with 7 bases matching TRBD1. Germline assignment: CDR1 SNHLY and CDR2 FYNNEI. The CDR3 runs to 17 residues. After removal of 5 bases from V and 0 bases from J, the junction contained 12 bases not matched to a gene. The chain's CDR3 is CASSWAGAGGLNTEAFF. The CDR3 DNA reads TGTGCCAGCAGTTGGGCAGGGGCAGGGGGACTGAACACTGAAGCTTTCTTT.

The rearrangement links TRBV2 to TRBJ2-1, with 10 bases identical to TRBD2. The CDR3 has 15 residues. The germline CDR1 and CDR2 sequences are SNHLY and FYNNEI. J lost 6 bases, V lost 4 bases, and 6 bases had no gene match. CDR3 nucleotide sequence: TGTGCCAGCAGTGCAAGCGGGAGGGCCCGCAATGAGCAGTTCTTC. Its protein is CASSASGRARNEQFF.

The chain is built from TRBV25-1 and TRBJ2-3; D possibly corresponds to TRBD1 (5 bases). Germline V CDR1 and CDR2: MGHDK, SYGVNS. Trimming took 1 base from V and 6 from J, leaving 11 bases between them. The CDR3 has 14 amino acids. The CDR3 DNA reads as TGTGCCAGCAGTGAATTAAGGGGTGGCGATACGCAGTATTTT. Protein product: CASSELRGGDTQYF.

The chain uses TRBV20-1 and TRBJ2-1, with a tentative D call TRBD2 (5 bases). CDR3 length equals 11 residues. The V gene lost 2 bases and the J gene lost 13 bases, with 12 bases spanning the gap. From germline, CDR1 is DFQATT and CDR2 SNEGSKA (reference sequence). CDR3 bases: TGCAGTGCTAGATTGGAGGCCATTCAGTTCTTC. Translating gives CSARLEAIQFF.

The chain has TRBV4-1 and TRBJ1-3; perhaps TRBD1 as D (5 bases). Germline V gene sequence: CDR1 MGHRA, CDR2 YSYEKL. The CDR3 is made up of 17 amino acids. The V end was cut by 3 bases, the J end by 1 base, with 16 bases between. CDR3 coding DNA: TGCGCCAGCAGCCAGGCACTACGACAGAGGTCTGGAAACACCATATATTTT. This sequence encodes CASSQALRQRSGNTIYF.

The rearrangement links TRBV11-2 to TRBJ2-1; 10 bases match TRBD2. CDR1 and CDR2 from the germline V gene are SGHAT and FQNNGV. Trimming removed 5 bases from V and 9 bases from J; junction bases left unmatched: 10. The CDR3 sequence is 15 residues long. The CDR3 DNA reads as TGTGCCAGCAGCCCATCTAGCGGGAGTTTCGGTGAGCAGTTCTTC. Translating it yields CASSPSSGSFGEQFF.

The J gene is TRBJ1-2, the V gene TRBV3-1 (or the pseudogene TRBV3-2); the D gene is possibly TRBD1 (6 bases). Germline lookup yields CDR1 LGHDT and CDR2 YNNKEL (reference sequence). The CDR3 length is 14 residues. Trimming removed 4 bases from V and 0 bases from J, with 9 bases in between. The CDR3 nucleotides are TGTGCCAGCAGCCGGACAGACCCTAACTATGGCTACACCTTC. As protein: CASSRTDPNYGYTF.